The TCR beta chain under discussion was sequenced for a study of cytomegalovirus exposure and HLA in healthy donors. Worth noting for this clone: The antigen remains undetermined.

The PCR had 60 Vbeta and 13 Jbeta primers. Some clones are missing from TCRdb's copy, which holds only in-frame ones; the method was immunoSEQ multiplex PCR. The sample has more than 110,000 clones; around 80% are singletons. Whole-study findings and limits: A missense DCLRE1C variant was associated with V- and J-gene trimming of TCR beta chains in a later analysis, and an independent cohort replicated the association. The study carried out a later analysis of TCR beta sequences. It associated around 17,000 of them with specific HLA alleles at a false discovery rate of 0.05. The study had only CMV serostatus as immune exposure information. Rare sequences made up most TCRs, while some public TCRs were found in many donors.

CDR3 length: 10 residues. Germline assignment: CDR1 MDHEN and CDR2 SYDVKM. Deletions cut 7 bases from V and 5 bases from J, with 5 bases between. Source material: PBMCs. The TCR comes from a man in his forties or fifties in good health and CMV-seropositive. This chain joins TRBV28 and TRBJ1-2; no clear D. The CDR3 reads CASTQYGYTF. In nucleotides, the CDR3 is TGTGCCAGCACCCAGTATGGCTACACCTTC.